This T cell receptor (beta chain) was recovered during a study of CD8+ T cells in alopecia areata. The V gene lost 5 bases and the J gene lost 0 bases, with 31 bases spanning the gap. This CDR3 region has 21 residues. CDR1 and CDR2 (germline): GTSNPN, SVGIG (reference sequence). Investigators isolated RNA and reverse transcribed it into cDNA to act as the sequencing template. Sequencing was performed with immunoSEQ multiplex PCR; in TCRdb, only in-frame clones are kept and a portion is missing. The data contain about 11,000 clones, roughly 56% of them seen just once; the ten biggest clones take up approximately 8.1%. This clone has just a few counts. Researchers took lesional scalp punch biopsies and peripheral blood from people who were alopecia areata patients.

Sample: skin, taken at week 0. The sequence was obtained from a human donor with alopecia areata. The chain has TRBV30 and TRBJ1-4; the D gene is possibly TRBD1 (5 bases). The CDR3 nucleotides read TGTGCCTGGCCGTTTGACCCCTCTCCGACAGACCCAAATCCAACTAATGAAAAACTGTTTTTT. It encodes CAWPFDPSPTDPNPTNEKLFF.